Below, 18 T cell receptor beta chains from the same sample are listed, as sequenced in a study of cytomegalovirus exposure and HLA in healthy donors. Some clones are missing from TCRdb's copy, which holds only in-frame ones; the method was immunoSEQ multiplex PCR. Of around 180,000 clones detected, around 88% appear once; the ten largest clones hold about 1.6%. The sample taken for sequencing was PBMCs. These TCRs come from a woman aged 18 to 35 in good health and CMV-seronegative.

This rearrangement joins TRBV12-5 to TRBJ1-2; no clear D. CDR1 and CDR2 (germline): LGHNT, FRNRAP. The CDR3 has 15 amino acids. V was clipped by 3 bases and J by 8 bases, with 19 bases between them. The CDR3 loop is CASGFKIPSQRGYTF. The CDR3 coding sequence is TGTGCTAGTGGTTTCAAGATCCCCTCCCAGAGGGGCTACACCTTC.

The rearrangement links TRBV10-1 to TRBJ2-4; no definite D call. V lost 3 bases and J 1 base, leaving 7 bases between the germline ends. The germline CDR1 and CDR2 sequences are WNHNN and SYGVQD (reference sequence). The CDR3 sequence is 14 residues long. In DNA form, the CDR3 reads TGCGCCAGCAGTGACATGGAGGCCAAAAACATTCAGTACTTC. This codes for CASSDMEAKNIQYF.

The chain joins TRBV5-6 to TRBJ2-3, with D possibly matching TRBD1 (5 bases). Germline CDR1 is SGHDT and CDR2 is YYEEEE. Trimming pared 4 bases from V and 0 bases from J, leaving 6 bases between. This CDR3 spans 13 amino acids. The CDR3 DNA follows: TGTGCCAGCAGCCAGGGTAGCACAGATACGCAGTATTTT. Amino acid sequence: CASSQGSTDTQYF. The variable domain in full, completed from reference TRBV5-6 and TRBJ2-3, reads DAGVTQSPTHLIKTRGQQVTLRCSPKSGHDTVSWYQQALGQGPQFIFQYYEEEERQRGNFPDRFSGHQFPNYSSELNVNALLLGDSALYLCASSQGSTDTQYFGPGTRLTVL.

This clone occurred once. The chain carries TRBV6-5 and TRBJ1-5; 8 nucleotides line up with TRBD1. Germline V lookup: CDR1 MNHEY, CDR2 SVGAGI. The V gene end was trimmed by 6 bases and the J gene end by 2 bases; junction bases not matched to a gene: 6. CDR3 length: 15 amino acids. CDR3 nucleotides: TGTGCCAGCAGCTTCGACAGGGGTGGCAATCAGCCCCAGCATTTT. It translates to CASSFDRGGNQPQHF.

The count of this clone is one. The chain employs TRBV19 and TRBJ2-7; D is unclear. Germline CDR1 LNHDA, CDR2 SQIVND (reference sequence). Trimming cost V 5 bases and J 6 bases, with 14 bases left between them. The CDR3 is made up of 13 amino acids. CDR3 region: CASSLSGASEQYF. As DNA, the CDR3 is TGTGCCAGTAGTTTGTCAGGTGCCTCCGAGCAGTACTTC.

The CDR3 loop is CASRRIGVYRAFF. CDR3 in DNA: TGTGCCAGCAGGCGCATCGGGGTGTACAGAGCTTTCTTT. This chain links TRBV6-1 with TRBJ1-1, with unresolved D. The CDR3 runs to 13 residues. The germline V gene encodes CDR1 MNHNS and CDR2 SASEGT. Trimming took 6 bases from V and 10 from J, leaving 18 bases between them.

The V gene is TRBV5-6, the J gene TRBJ1-5; D is unclear. V was cut by 0 bases and J by 0 bases, with 7 bases left in between. There are 15 residues in the CDR3. Germline lookup yields CDR1 SGHDT and CDR2 YYEEEE. CDR3 in DNA: TGTGCCAGCAGCTTGGGTAGTCTTAGCAATCAGCCCCAGCATTTT. Amino acid sequence: CASSLGSLSNQPQHF.

The CDR3 DNA reads TGTGCCAGCAGTTCCTGGACAGGGGAGAGGACTGAAGCTTTCTTT. This codes for CASSSWTGERTEAFF. The genes are TRBV6-5 and TRBJ1-1, with 9 bases identical to TRBD1. Germline V gives CDR1 MNHEY, CDR2 SVGAGI. This CDR3 is built from 15 residues. V dropped 4 bases and J dropped 5; count of bases not matched to a gene: 8.

The chain joins TRBV9 to TRBJ1-2; D gene unclear. Trimming shortened V by 0 bases and J by 7 bases, and 13 bases separated the two germline ends. The CDR3 spans 14 residues. Germline-derived CDR1 and CDR2 are SGDLS and YYNGEE. As DNA, the CDR3 is TGTGCCAGCAGCGTAGCGGAGGTCCTTGTTGGCTACACCTTC. It codes for CASSVAEVLVGYTF. Drawing the rest from reference TRBV9 and TRBJ1-2, the complete variable domain is DSGVTQTPKHLITATGQRVTLRCSPRSGDLSVYWYQQSLDQGLQFLIQYYNGEERAKGNILERFSAQQFPDLHSELNLSSLELGDSALYFCASSVAEVLVGYTFGSGTRLTVV.

The V call is TRBV18, the J call TRBJ1-3; 11 positions agree with TRBD1. This CDR3 contains 17 residues. V gave up 2 bases and J gave up 4 bases; unmatched junction bases: 7. Germline V lookup: CDR1 KGHSH, CDR2 LQKENI. The CDR3 bases are TGTGCCAGCTCACCAATCCCGGGACAGGGGGTCGGAAACACCATATATTTT. It codes for CASSPIPGQGVGNTIYF.

The chain uses TRBV19 and TRBJ2-7, with TRBD1 matching over 7 bases. The CDR3 runs to 15 residues. CDR1 is LNHDA and CDR2 is SQIVND in the germline V gene (reference sequence). The J segment lost 3 bases and the V segment lost 7 bases, leaving 12 bases of the junction unmatched. The CDR3 here is CASKVRDSLIYEQYF. CDR3 sequence (DNA): TGTGCCAGTAAAGTCCGGGACAGCCTAATCTACGAGCAGTACTTC.

V gene TRBV20-1 combines with J gene TRBJ1-2, with D unresolved. Trimming cost V 2 bases and J 5 bases, with 6 bases left between them. Germline V gives CDR1 DFQATT, CDR2 SNEGSKA (reference sequence). CDR3 length: 11 residues. The CDR3 spells CSARQRYGYTF. The CDR3 bases are TGCAGTGCTAGACAACGGTATGGCTACACCTTC.

In this sample, this clone turned up a few times. J is TRBJ2-1 and V is TRBV25-1, with 9 bases lining up with TRBD1. J was trimmed by 1 base and V by 6 bases; bases with no gene match: 4. This CDR3 has 15 residues. Germline loops: CDR1 MGHDK, CDR2 SYGVNS. CDR3 bases: TGTGCCAGCAGCGCCGGGACAGGGTCCTACAATGAGCAGTTCTTC. This encodes CASSAGTGSYNEQFF.

The chain recombines TRBV29-1 with TRBJ2-1, with 8 bases that match TRBD2. The germline V gene encodes CDR1 SQVTM and CDR2 ANQGSEA. The CDR3 consists of 14 residues. Germline trimming cut 4 bases from V and 6 bases from J; bases unmatched to any gene: 8. The chain's CDR3 is CSVVPGRASNEQFF. CDR3 DNA: TGCAGCGTTGTTCCCGGGAGGGCCTCCAATGAGCAGTTCTTC.

The chain uses TRBV6-5 and TRBJ2-5; possibly TRBD2 for D (7 bases). The CDR3 consists of 16 residues. V shed 2 bases and J shed 4 bases, with 17 bases lying between them. CDR1 is MNHEY and CDR2 is SVGAGI in the germline V gene. The CDR3 DNA sequence: TGTGCCAGCAGTTACCGGGGGGCAGGCACAGGAGAGACCCAGTACTTC. Its protein is CASSYRGAGTGETQYF.

This chain uses TRBV27 with TRBJ2-2; D might be TRBD2 (5 bases). The CDR3 length is 16 residues. The germline V and J ends were trimmed by 8 bases and 4 bases, with 20 bases remaining between them. Germline CDR1 is MNHEY and CDR2 is SMNVEV (reference sequence). The chain's CDR3 is CASEGPRLSGTGELFF. The CDR3 nucleotides read TGTGCCAGCGAGGGTCCCAGACTTTCAGGCACCGGGGAGCTGTTTTTT.

The V gene is TRBV9, the J gene TRBJ2-2, with 11 bases aligning to TRBD1. This CDR3 contains 16 residues. J lost 4 bases, V lost 3 bases, and 5 bases had no gene match. Germline V gene sequence: CDR1 SGDLS, CDR2 YYNGEE. CDR3 amino acids: CASSGKGQGATGELFF. The CDR3 DNA sequence: TGTGCCAGCAGCGGTAAAGGACAGGGGGCCACCGGGGAGCTGTTTTTT.

The chain recombines TRBV5-5 with TRBJ2-7; 7 bases map to TRBD1. V lost 0 bases and J lost 3; bases outside the gene matches: 6. The CDR3 is made up of 15 amino acids. Germline V gene data show CDR1 as SGHKS and CDR2 as YYEKEE (reference sequence). CDR3 loop: CASSLDGDSVYEQYF. The CDR3 DNA sequence: TGTGCCAGCAGCTTGGATGGGGACAGCGTCTACGAGCAGTACTTC. Supplemented by reference TRBV5-5 and TRBJ2-7, the full variable domain reads DAGVTQSPTHLIKTRGQQVTLRCSPISGHKSVSWYQQVLGQGPQFIFQYYEKEERGRGNFPDRFSARQFPNYSSELNVNALLLGDSALYLCASSLDGDSVYEQYFGPGTRLTVT.